This T cell receptor (beta chain) stems from a study of T cells in Graves' hyperthyroidism and ophthalmopathy. The V end lost 8 bases, the J end lost 4 bases, and 8 bases lay between the germline ends. Germline-derived CDR1 and CDR2 are MDHEN and SYDVKM. CDR3 size: 11 residues. Using RNA transcripts as the source, TCR beta CDR3 regions were amplified. Carried out on the TCR CDR3, a first-round RT-PCR used the HTBI primer set. In TCRdb, the multiplex PCR reads were re-called with MiXCR into one record per CDR3 protein. The table lists around 420,000 distinct CDR3 sequences, 15% to 18% of them singletons. Of note for this clonotype: Its antigen is unidentified. A much larger clone differs by one base, so this may be a read error.

Study-level results: Progression to ophthalmopathy was predicted a median of about 6.6 months early.

The study defined stable Graves' hyperthyroidism as no ophthalmopathy progression within 18 months. Among the patients, aged 18 to 65, hyperthyroidism was newly diagnosed and had lasted under 2 months. Clinicians diagnosed patients from clinical symptoms, serum thyroxine and TRAb, thyroid ultrasound and orbital computed tomography. This sequence was found in a woman aged 18-35 years with Graves' hyperthyroidism. The rearrangement joins TRBV28 to TRBJ1-1; D is uncertain. Sequencing used blood. The CDR3 loop reads CASGSPTEAFF. In DNA, the CDR3 is TGTGCCAGCGGCTCCCCCACTGAAGCTTTCTTT.